The 30 T cell receptor beta chains below were found in one sample sequenced in a study of T-cell memory formation after mild COVID-19. TCRdb passed the 5' RACE reads through MiXCR, listing each CDR3 protein once. In the table there are hundreds of thousands of distinct CDR3 sequences, roughly 21% of which are singletons. The sample comprised PBMCs or a T cell subset sorted from them (not recorded which). These receptors came from an adult woman who had mild COVID-19 (a few samples of this study predate the infection). Cell type and time point are not known.

The chain links TRBV7-9 to TRBJ1-4; D remains ambiguous. The length of the CDR3 is 17 residues. Germline CDR1 and CDR2: SEHNR and FQNEAQ (reference sequence). The V end lost 6 bases, the J end lost 4 bases, and 21 bases lay between the germline ends. CDR3 bases: TGTGCCAGCAGTGGTTATGCTCTAGCTGGGGATAATGAAAAACTGTTTTTT. Its protein is CASSGYALAGDNEKLFF.

The CDR3 nucleotides read TGTGCCAGCAGCCGAATGGGTTTACAGGCCACTGAAGCTTTCTTT. This translates into CASSRMGLQATEAFF. This chain connects TRBV4-2 to TRBJ1-1; D may be TRBD1 (5 bases). The germline V and J ends were trimmed by 4 bases and 4 bases, with 16 bases remaining between them. Germline V gives CDR1 LGHNA, CDR2 YNFKEQ. The CDR3 loop spans 15 amino acids.

This chain uses TRBV24-1 with TRBJ1-5; D may be TRBD1 (6 bases). Trimming shortened V by 9 bases and J by 2 bases, and 16 bases separated the two germline ends. The germline V gene encodes CDR1 KGHDR and CDR2 SFDVKD. CDR3 size: 15 residues. The CDR3 DNA reads as TGTGCCACCGGGGCACAGGGAGAAGGCAATCAGCCCCAGCATTTT. Its translation: CATGAQGEGNQPQHF.

In its sample, this clonotype was seen a few times. This chain joins TRBV2 and TRBJ2-3, with TRBD2 identical over 8 bases. The CDR3 contains 15 residues. The ends lost 7 bases at V and 0 bases at J; junction bases unmatched: 6. The germline CDR1 and CDR2 sequences are SNHLY and FYNNEI. In nucleotides, the CDR3 is TGTGCCAGCACGAGCGGGGGTTCTAGCACAGATACGCAGTATTTT. Translating gives CASTSGGSSTDTQYF.

The gene calls are TRBV20-1 and TRBJ2-3; D is unclear. The CDR3 has 14 amino acids. Germline assignment: CDR1 DFQATT and CDR2 SNEGSKA (reference sequence). V was pared by 3 bases and J by 5 bases, with 15 bases between. The CDR3 protein is CSARTGLGGDTQYF. CDR3 in DNA: TGCAGTGCTAGGACCGGCTTAGGCGGAGATACGCAGTATTTT.

This clonotype was counted a few times. The chain links TRBV14 to TRBJ2-7; weak D call: TRBD1 (5 bases). The CDR3 length is 15 residues. Per germline, CDR1 SGHDN and CDR2 FVKESK. Trimming removed 1 base from V and 2 bases from J, with 12 bases in between. The CDR3 spells CASSQALDSAYEQYF. The DNA for the CDR3 is TGTGCCAGCAGCCAAGCTCTCGACAGCGCCTACGAGCAGTACTTC. Combining the CDR3 with reference TRBV14 and TRBJ2-7 gives the whole variable domain EAGVTQFPSHSVIEKGQTVTLRCDPISGHDNLYWYRRVMGKEIKFLLHFVKESKQDESGMPNNRFLAERTGGTYSTLKVQPAELEDSGVYFCASSQALDSAYEQYFGPGTRLTVT.

This clonotype was observed a few times. This sequence joins TRBV7-9 and TRBJ2-1; tentative D call: TRBD2 (5 bases). Germline V gene lookup returns CDR1 SEHNR and CDR2 FQNEAQ (reference sequence). V lost 6 bases and J lost 9, with 24 bases in between. The CDR3 has 16 amino acids. Here the CDR3 reads CASSPPSGPLGSEQFF. As DNA, the CDR3 is TGTGCCAGCAGTCCTCCCTCTGGTCCCCTAGGGAGTGAGCAGTTCTTC.

V gene TRBV2 combines with J gene TRBJ2-1, with a possible D match to TRBD2 (5 bases). Trimming pared 4 bases from V and 0 bases from J, leaving 10 bases between. Per germline, CDR1 SNHLY and CDR2 FYNNEI. CDR3 length: 15 residues. DNA for the CDR3: TGTGCCAGCAGTGGACTAACTAGCTCCTACAATGAGCAGTTCTTC. As protein: CASSGLTSSYNEQFF.

This clonotype has more than one count but fewer than ten. The rearrangement links TRBV12-3 or TRBV12-4 to TRBJ2-7; TRBD1 aligns across 7 bases. After removal of 6 bases from V and 6 bases from J, the junction contained 11 bases not matched to a gene. The CDR3 has 14 residues. This CDR3 is CASSPRQGSVEQYF. CDR3 in DNA: TGTGCCAGCAGCCCACGACAGGGAAGCGTCGAGCAGTACTTC.

This clonotype was seen ten or more times. V gene TRBV7-2 combines with J gene TRBJ2-1; TRBD2 agrees at 11 bases. Trimming removed 6 bases from V and 3 bases from J; junction bases left unmatched: 7. Germline CDR1 is SGHTA and CDR2 is FQGNSA. This CDR3 has 16 residues. CDR3: CASRTGTSGSYNEQFF. DNA for the CDR3: TGTGCCAGCAGGACCGGGACTAGCGGAAGCTACAATGAGCAGTTCTTC. Using reference TRBV7-2 and TRBJ2-1 for the parts outside the CDR3, the full variable domain is GAGVSQSPSNKVTEKGKDVELRCDPISGHTALYWYRQSLGQGLEFLIYFQGNSAPDKSGLPSDRFSAERTGGSVSTLTIQRTQQEDSAVYLCASRTGTSGSYNEQFFGPGTRLTVL.

There are a few counts of this clonotype. The V and J genes are TRBV12-3 or TRBV12-4 and TRBJ2-3; 11 bases fit TRBD2. The junction had 8 bases not matched to a gene; V was cut back by 5 bases and J by 7 bases. The CDR3 sequence is 15 residues long. CDR3 sequence reads: CASSKGLAETNTQYF. The CDR3 coding sequence is TGTGCCAGCAGTAAGGGACTAGCGGAGACTAATACGCAGTATTTT.

This rearrangement joins TRBV5-8 to TRBJ2-7; the match to TRBD2 covers 11 bases. CDR1 and CDR2 (germline): SGHTS, YDEGEE. The CDR3 runs to 16 residues. V shed 8 bases and J 7 bases; nucleotides not matched to a gene: 17. The CDR3 nucleotides are TGTGCCAGTCGTATAGCGGGAGGGCCTACGTTCGGGGAGCAGTACTTC. It codes for CASRIAGGPTFGEQYF.

This clonotype was counted between two and nine times. V gene TRBV9 combines with J gene TRBJ2-1; 13 bases match TRBD2. In germline, CDR1 is SGDLS, CDR2 YYNGEE. This CDR3 has 15 residues. V shed 3 bases and J 14 bases; nucleotides not matched to a gene: 11. The CDR3 loop is CASSEGGLAGSGKFF. The DNA of the CDR3 is TGTGCCAGCAGCGAGGGGGGACTAGCGGGGTCCGGGAAGTTCTTC.

The gene calls are TRBV4-1 and TRBJ2-1, with D tentatively TRBD1 or TRBD2 (6 bases each). CDR3 size: 18 residues. V lost 2 bases to trimming and J lost 1 base, with 18 bases between them. Germline values: CDR1 MGHRA, CDR2 YSYEKL. The CDR3 loop is CASSQKRGAGSSYNEQFF. DNA for the CDR3: TGCGCCAGCAGCCAAAAGAGGGGGGCAGGGTCTTCCTACAATGAGCAGTTCTTC.

Only a few counts were recorded for this clonotype. The chain uses TRBV5-1 and TRBJ2-7; 11 bases are a match to TRBD1. The length of the CDR3 is 16 residues. The germline V gene has CDR1 SGHRS and CDR2 YFSETQ. The V and J ends lost 5 bases and 5 bases, in that order; junction bases with no gene match: 12. CDR3: CASRLGQGEPLNEQYF. DNA for the CDR3: TGCGCCAGCAGACTGGGACAGGGGGAACCCCTGAACGAGCAGTACTTC.

This rearrangement joins TRBV29-1 to TRBJ2-3; 9 bases are shared with TRBD1. Germline values: CDR1 SQVTM, CDR2 ANQGSEA. Trimming at V came to 6 bases and at J to 2 bases, leaving 3 bases not matched to a gene. CDR3 size: 13 residues. CDR3 in amino acids: CSVGQGNTDTQYF. Written as DNA, the CDR3 is TGCAGCGTCGGACAGGGGAACACAGATACGCAGTATTTT.

The chain has TRBV20-1 and TRBJ2-7; TRBD2 matches 12 bases. CDR1 is DFQATT and CDR2 is SNEGSKA in the germline V gene (reference sequence). CDR3 length: 15 amino acids. V lost 3 bases, J lost 3 bases, and 6 bases stayed unmatched. The CDR3 DNA reads TGCAGTGCTAGCTGGACTAGCGGGGCCGACTACGAGCAGTACTTC. Translation gives CSASWTSGADYEQYF.

This clonotype was seen a handful of times. The rearrangement uses TRBV5-1 and TRBJ1-2; TRBD1 matches 9 bases. There are 14 residues in the CDR3. Germline V gives CDR1 SGHRS, CDR2 YFSETQ. V gave up 4 bases and J gave up 3 bases; unmatched junction bases: 4. CDR3 in amino acids: CASSSWDRDYGYTF. The CDR3 DNA reads TGCGCCAGCAGCAGCTGGGACAGGGACTATGGCTACACCTTC.

The chain carries TRBV20-1 and TRBJ2-1; 10 positions match TRBD2. The germline V gene encodes CDR1 DFQATT and CDR2 SNEGSKA (reference sequence). This CDR3 comprises 16 residues. V trimming: 2 bases; J trimming: 1 base; junction bases outside the gene matches: 5. The chain's CDR3 is CSARKRGGLSYNEQFF. CDR3 sequence (DNA): TGCAGTGCTAGAAAGCGGGGGGGCCTGTCCTACAATGAGCAGTTCTTC.

V gene TRBV3-1 combines with J gene TRBJ1-2; D uncertain. V was cut by 1 base and J by 4 bases, with 10 bases left in between. Germline assignment: CDR1 LGHDT and CDR2 YNNKEL (reference sequence). CDR3 size: 14 residues. CDR3 sequence (DNA): TGTGCCAGCAGCCAAGGCAGGCGCCCCTATGGCTACACCTTC. It encodes CASSQGRRPYGYTF.

This chain joins TRBV5-1 and TRBJ2-3; 9 nucleotides line up with TRBD2. The germline gives CDR1 SGHRS, CDR2 YFSETQ. This CDR3 region has 16 residues. V shed 0 bases, J shed 4 bases, and the junction held 6 bases outside the gene matches. The CDR3 region is CASSLERGGASDTQYF. CDR3 DNA sequence: TGCGCCAGCAGCTTGGAGCGCGGGGGGGCGTCAGATACGCAGTATTTT.

Only a few counts were recorded for this clonotype. V and J are TRBV15 and TRBJ1-1; D not certain. V was clipped by 3 bases and J by 5 bases, with 13 bases between them. This CDR3 region has 14 residues. Per the germline V gene, CDR1 is LNHNV and CDR2 is YYDKDF (reference sequence). The chain's CDR3 is CATSSWTFPTEAFF. CDR3 DNA sequence: TGTGCCACCAGCAGCTGGACTTTCCCGACTGAAGCTTTCTTT.

The chain uses TRBV7-9 and TRBJ1-6; 10 bases map to TRBD1. Trimming cost V 7 bases and J 7 bases; bases outside gene matches: 10. Germline CDR1 SEHNR, CDR2 FQNEAQ (reference sequence). The CDR3 extends over 16 amino acids. The DNA of the CDR3 is TGTGCCAGCACCCCAAGGACAGGGGGACAGAATTCACCCCTCCACTTT. Protein product: CASTPRTGGQNSPLHF.

J is TRBJ1-5 and V is TRBV7-2; TRBD1 matches 9 bases. The germline CDR1 and CDR2 sequences are SGHTA and FQGNSA. CDR3 length: 15 amino acids. With V trimmed by 5 bases and J by 6 bases, 8 bases remained unmatched. The CDR3 sequence: CASSADRGFTQPQHF. Here the CDR3 DNA reads TGTGCCAGCAGCGCCGACAGGGGGTTCACTCAGCCCCAGCATTTT.

The chain has TRBV5-1 and TRBJ1-1; D is perhaps TRBD1 (5 bases). Germline values: CDR1 SGHRS, CDR2 YFSETQ. V was shortened by 5 bases and J by 8 bases, with 22 bases between the two germline ends. CDR3 length equals 15 residues. This chain's CDR3 is CASRPNVGPEGEAFF. DNA of the CDR3: TGCGCCAGCAGACCGAATGTCGGTCCTGAGGGGGAAGCTTTCTTT.

This clonotype was counted only a few times. The chain combines TRBV7-9 with TRBJ2-7; perhaps TRBD1 as D (5 bases). Trimming took 2 bases from V and 6 from J, leaving 26 bases between them. The CDR3 has 18 residues. Germline CDR1 is SEHNR and CDR2 is FQNEAQ (reference sequence). The CDR3 region has the DNA TGTGCCAGCAGCTTATCGTCTGGACGCAGAAGGGGCGATAGCGAGCAGTACTTC. It encodes CASSLSSGRRRGDSEQYF.

This chain's CDR3 is CASSLPGHEQFF. CDR3 DNA: TGTGCCAGCAGCTTACCGGGACATGAGCAGTTCTTC. The chain has TRBV7-9 and TRBJ2-1; perhaps D is TRBD1 or TRBD2 (5 bases each). CDR3 length: 12 residues. Trimming took off 2 bases at V and 8 bases at J, with 7 bases between the two ends. Germline lookup yields CDR1 SEHNR and CDR2 FQNEAQ (reference sequence).

This rearrangement joins TRBV6-2 or TRBV6-3 to TRBJ2-5; D gene unclear. This CDR3 is built from 14 residues. Germline loops: CDR1 MNHEY, CDR2 SVGEGT. V shed 4 bases and J shed 3 bases, with 12 bases lying between them. Here the CDR3 DNA reads TGTGCCAGCAGTTCCACGAAACGTAAAGAGACCCAGTACTTC. Amino acid sequence: CASSSTKRKETQYF.

This clonotype appeared a single time. This chain connects TRBV25-1 to TRBJ1-1, with a tentative D call TRBD1 (5 bases). CDR3 length equals 15 residues. The germline CDR1 and CDR2 sequences are MGHDK and SYGVNS. V dropped 3 bases and J dropped 0 bases, with 11 bases sitting between them. CDR3 bases: TGTGCCAGCAGTGAGACGGGCAGGGTGAACACTGAAGCTTTCTTT. Protein product: CASSETGRVNTEAFF.

This clonotype was counted between two and nine times. This chain connects TRBV24-1 to TRBJ2-1; the match to TRBD2 covers 9 bases. CDR3 size: 16 residues. Germline CDR1 and CDR2: KGHDR and SFDVKD. The V gene end was trimmed by 4 bases and the J gene end by 6 bases; junction bases not matched to a gene: 9. CDR3 protein: CATSESSGVAINEQFF. As DNA, the CDR3 is TGTGCCACCAGTGAATCTAGCGGGGTAGCAATCAATGAGCAGTTCTTC.